Presented here are 4 T cell receptor beta chains from one specimen sequenced in a study of blood T cell repertoires in COVID-19. This table comes from immunoSEQ multiplex PCR, and its TCRdb copy is limited to in-frame clones, with some not included. Of approximately 140,000 clones listed, around 88% are singletons. The specimen sequenced was peripheral blood. These receptors all come from a woman aged 60-75 years with acute or convalescent COVID-19.

The rearrangement uses TRBV5-6 and TRBJ1-5; no clear D. The germline V and J ends were trimmed by 1 base and 6 bases, with 5 bases remaining between them. The germline V gene has CDR1 SGHDT and CDR2 YYEEEE. The CDR3 is 12 amino acids. The CDR3 region is CASSLLAQPQHF. In nucleotides, the CDR3 is TGTGCCAGCAGCTTGTTGGCTCAGCCCCAGCATTTT.

The genes are TRBV4-3 and TRBJ2-1, with 10 bases fitting TRBD1. The CDR3 is 17 residues long. Per germline, CDR1 LGHNA and CDR2 YSLEER. V trimming: 0 bases; J trimming: 4 bases; junction bases outside the gene matches: 6. Here the CDR3 reads CASSQESGDRGYNEQFF. The CDR3 DNA follows: TGCGCCAGCAGCCAAGAAAGTGGGGACAGGGGTTACAATGAGCAGTTCTTC.

V usage is TRBV28 and J usage is TRBJ1-1; D perhaps matches TRBD1 (6 bases). Germline V CDR1 and CDR2: MDHEN, SYDVKM. Trimming took 6 bases from V and 2 from J, leaving 16 bases between them. This CDR3 spans 15 amino acids. The chain's CDR3 is CASSHSGTPNTEAFF. The CDR3 DNA reads TGTGCCAGCAGCCATTCGGGGACACCCAACACTGAAGCTTTCTTT.

This chain's CDR3 is CASSAQGGDIGYGYTF. CDR3 bases: TGTGCCAGTAGCGCCCAGGGAGGGGATATCGGCTATGGCTACACCTTC. The rearrangement links TRBV19 to TRBJ1-2; a weak D match, TRBD1 (5 bases). The CDR3 runs 16 residues. Germline lookup yields CDR1 LNHDA and CDR2 SQIVND (reference sequence). Trimming removed 6 bases at V and 4 bases at J, with 21 bases between.